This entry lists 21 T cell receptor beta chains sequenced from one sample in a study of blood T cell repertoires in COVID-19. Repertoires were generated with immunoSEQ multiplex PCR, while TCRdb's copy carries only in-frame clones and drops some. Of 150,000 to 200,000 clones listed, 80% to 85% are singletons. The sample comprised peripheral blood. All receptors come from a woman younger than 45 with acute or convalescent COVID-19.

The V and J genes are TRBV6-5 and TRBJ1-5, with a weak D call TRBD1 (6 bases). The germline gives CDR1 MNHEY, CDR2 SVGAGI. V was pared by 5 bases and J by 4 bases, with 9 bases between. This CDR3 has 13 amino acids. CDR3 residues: CASSLTGNQPQHF. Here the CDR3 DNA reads TGTGCCAGCAGTCTTACAGGGAATCAGCCCCAGCATTTT.

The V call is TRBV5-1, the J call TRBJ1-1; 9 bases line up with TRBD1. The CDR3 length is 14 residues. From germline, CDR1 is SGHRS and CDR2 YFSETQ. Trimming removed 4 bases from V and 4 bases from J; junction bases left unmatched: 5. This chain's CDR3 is CASSRDRVVTEAFF. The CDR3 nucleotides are TGCGCCAGCAGCCGGGACAGGGTAGTCACTGAAGCTTTCTTT.

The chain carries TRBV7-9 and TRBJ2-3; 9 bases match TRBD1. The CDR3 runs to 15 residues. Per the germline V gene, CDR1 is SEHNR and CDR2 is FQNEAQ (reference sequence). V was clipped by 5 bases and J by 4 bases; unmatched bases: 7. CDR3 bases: TGTGCCAGCAGCCAATCGGGACAGGGAGCAGATACGCAGTATTTT. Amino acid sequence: CASSQSGQGADTQYF. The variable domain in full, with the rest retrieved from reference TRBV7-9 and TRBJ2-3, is DTGVSQNPRHKITKRGQNVTFRCDPISEHNRLYWYRQTLGQGPEFLTYFQNEAQLEKSRLLSDRFSAERPKGSFSTLEIQRTEQGDSAMYLCASSQSGQGADTQYFGPGTRLTVL.

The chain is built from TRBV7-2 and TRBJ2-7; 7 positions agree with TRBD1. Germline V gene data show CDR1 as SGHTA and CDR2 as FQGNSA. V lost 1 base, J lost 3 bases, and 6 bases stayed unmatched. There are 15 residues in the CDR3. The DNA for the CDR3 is TGTGCCAGCAGCTTAGGCCCCAGGGGGAACTACGAGCAGTACTTC. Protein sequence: CASSLGPRGNYEQYF.

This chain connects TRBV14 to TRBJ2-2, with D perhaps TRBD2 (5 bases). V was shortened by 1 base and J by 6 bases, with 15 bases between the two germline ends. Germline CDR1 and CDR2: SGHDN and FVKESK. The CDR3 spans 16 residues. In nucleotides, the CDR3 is TGTGCCAGCAGCCAAGCATATGGAGGATTCGCCGGGGAGCTGTTTTTT. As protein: CASSQAYGGFAGELFF.

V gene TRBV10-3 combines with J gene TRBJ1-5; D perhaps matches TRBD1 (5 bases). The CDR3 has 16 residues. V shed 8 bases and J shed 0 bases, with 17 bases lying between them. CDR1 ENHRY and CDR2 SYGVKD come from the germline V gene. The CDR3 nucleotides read TGTGCCATCGGGGGAGGTTCGGGGAATAGCAATCAGCCCCAGCATTTT. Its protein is CAIGGGSGNSNQPQHF.

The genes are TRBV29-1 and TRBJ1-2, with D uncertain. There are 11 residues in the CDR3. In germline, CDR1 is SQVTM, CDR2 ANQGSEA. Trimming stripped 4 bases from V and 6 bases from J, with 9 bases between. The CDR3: CSVGREDGYTF. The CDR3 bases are TGCAGCGTTGGGAGGGAGGATGGCTACACCTTC.

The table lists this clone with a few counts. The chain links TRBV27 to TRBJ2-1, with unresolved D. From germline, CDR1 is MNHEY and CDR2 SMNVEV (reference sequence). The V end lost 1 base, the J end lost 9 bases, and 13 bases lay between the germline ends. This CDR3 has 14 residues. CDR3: CASSLLGGTREQFF. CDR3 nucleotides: TGTGCCAGCAGTTTATTAGGCGGTACACGTGAGCAGTTCTTC.

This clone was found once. The CDR3 nucleotides are TGCGCCAGCAGCTTGCTCACTAGCGGGGCTCCCCTACTCCAGCAAGAGACCCAGTACTTC. It specifies CASSLLTSGAPLLQQETQYF. The gene calls are TRBV5-1 and TRBJ2-5; 10 bases are shared with TRBD2. Germline trimming cut 1 base from V and 2 bases from J; bases unmatched to any gene: 17. CDR1 is SGHRS, CDR2 YFSETQ, per germline. This CDR3 has 20 residues.

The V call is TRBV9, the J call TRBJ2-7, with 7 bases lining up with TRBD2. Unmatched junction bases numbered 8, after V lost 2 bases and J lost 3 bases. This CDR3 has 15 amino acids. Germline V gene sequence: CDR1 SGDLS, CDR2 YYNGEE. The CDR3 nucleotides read TGTGCCAGCAGCGTTCACGGCGGGACTAACTACGAGCAGTACTTC. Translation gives CASSVHGGTNYEQYF.

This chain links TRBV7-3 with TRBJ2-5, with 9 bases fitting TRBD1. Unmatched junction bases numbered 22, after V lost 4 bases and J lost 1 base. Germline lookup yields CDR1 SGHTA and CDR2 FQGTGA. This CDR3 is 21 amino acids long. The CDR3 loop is CASSSSHRDRVVGGRQETQYF. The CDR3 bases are TGTGCCAGCAGCTCCAGCCACCGGGACAGGGTTGTTGGAGGTCGCCAAGAGACCCAGTACTTC.

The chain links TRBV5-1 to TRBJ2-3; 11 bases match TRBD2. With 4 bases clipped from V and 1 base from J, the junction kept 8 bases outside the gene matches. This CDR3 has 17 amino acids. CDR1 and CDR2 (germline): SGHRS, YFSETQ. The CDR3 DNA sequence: TGCGCCAGCAGCCCTAATCCGGGACTAGCGGGCACAGATACGCAGTATTTT. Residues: CASSPNPGLAGTDTQYF.

The CDR3 DNA follows: TGTGCCAGCAGTTTCCTCCGGGGGGCGGCAACTAATGAAAAACTGTTTTTT. Amino acids: CASSFLRGAATNEKLFF. The chain is built from TRBV28 and TRBJ1-4, with a possible D match to TRBD1 (6 bases). The CDR3 contains 17 residues. V lost 3 bases and J lost 0, with 14 bases in between. Germline V gene sequence: CDR1 MDHEN, CDR2 SYDVKM.

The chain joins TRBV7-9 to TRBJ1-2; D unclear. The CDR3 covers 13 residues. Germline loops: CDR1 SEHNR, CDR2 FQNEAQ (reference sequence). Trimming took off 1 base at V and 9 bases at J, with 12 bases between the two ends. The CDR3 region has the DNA TGTGCCAGCAGCTTAGAAGTAACTAACCGCTACACCTTC. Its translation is CASSLEVTNRYTF.

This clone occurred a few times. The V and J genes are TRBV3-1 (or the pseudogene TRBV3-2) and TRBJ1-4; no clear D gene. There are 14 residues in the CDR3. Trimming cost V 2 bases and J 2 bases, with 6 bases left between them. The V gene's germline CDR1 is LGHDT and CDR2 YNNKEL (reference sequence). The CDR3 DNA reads TGTGCCAGCAGCCAACGTTTGACTAATGAAAAACTGTTTTTT. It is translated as CASSQRLTNEKLFF.

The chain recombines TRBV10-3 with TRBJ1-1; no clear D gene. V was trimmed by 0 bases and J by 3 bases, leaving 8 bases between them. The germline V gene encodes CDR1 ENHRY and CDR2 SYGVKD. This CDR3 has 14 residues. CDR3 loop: CAISESVQDTEAFF. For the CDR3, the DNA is TGTGCCATCAGTGAGTCAGTACAAGACACTGAAGCTTTCTTT.

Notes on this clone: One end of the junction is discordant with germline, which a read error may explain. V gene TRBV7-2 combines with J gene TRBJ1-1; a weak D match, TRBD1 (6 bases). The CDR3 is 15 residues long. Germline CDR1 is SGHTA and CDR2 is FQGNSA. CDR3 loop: CASSHYGDTNSEAFF. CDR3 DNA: TGTGCCAGCAGCCACTATGGGGACACAAACAGTGAAGCTTTCTTT.

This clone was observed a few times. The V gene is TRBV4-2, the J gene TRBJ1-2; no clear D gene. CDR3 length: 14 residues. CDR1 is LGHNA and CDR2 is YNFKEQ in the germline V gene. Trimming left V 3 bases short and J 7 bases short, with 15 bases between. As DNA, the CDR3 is TGTGCCAGCAGCCAGGACGAGGGTAGGGCTGGCTACACCTTC. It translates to CASSQDEGRAGYTF.

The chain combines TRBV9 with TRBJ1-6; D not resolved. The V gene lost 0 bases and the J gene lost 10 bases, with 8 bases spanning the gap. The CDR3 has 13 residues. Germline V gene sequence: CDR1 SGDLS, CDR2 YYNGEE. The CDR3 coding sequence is TGTGCCAGCAGCGTAGGCCAGGAATCACCCCTCCACTTT. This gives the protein CASSVGQESPLHF.

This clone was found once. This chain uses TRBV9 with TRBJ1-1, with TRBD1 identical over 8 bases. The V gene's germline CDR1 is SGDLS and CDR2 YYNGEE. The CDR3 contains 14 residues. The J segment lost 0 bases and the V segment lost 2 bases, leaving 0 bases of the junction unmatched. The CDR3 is CASSVTGVNTEAFF. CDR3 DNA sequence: TGTGCCAGCAGCGTGACAGGGGTGAACACTGAAGCTTTCTTT.

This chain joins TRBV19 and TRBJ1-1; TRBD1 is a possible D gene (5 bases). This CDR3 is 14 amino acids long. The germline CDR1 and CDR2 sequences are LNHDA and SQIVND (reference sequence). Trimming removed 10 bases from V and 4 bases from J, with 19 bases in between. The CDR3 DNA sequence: TGTGCCACCACAGGTACAGAGAGGAGCACTGAAGCTTTCTTT. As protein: CATTGTERSTEAFF.